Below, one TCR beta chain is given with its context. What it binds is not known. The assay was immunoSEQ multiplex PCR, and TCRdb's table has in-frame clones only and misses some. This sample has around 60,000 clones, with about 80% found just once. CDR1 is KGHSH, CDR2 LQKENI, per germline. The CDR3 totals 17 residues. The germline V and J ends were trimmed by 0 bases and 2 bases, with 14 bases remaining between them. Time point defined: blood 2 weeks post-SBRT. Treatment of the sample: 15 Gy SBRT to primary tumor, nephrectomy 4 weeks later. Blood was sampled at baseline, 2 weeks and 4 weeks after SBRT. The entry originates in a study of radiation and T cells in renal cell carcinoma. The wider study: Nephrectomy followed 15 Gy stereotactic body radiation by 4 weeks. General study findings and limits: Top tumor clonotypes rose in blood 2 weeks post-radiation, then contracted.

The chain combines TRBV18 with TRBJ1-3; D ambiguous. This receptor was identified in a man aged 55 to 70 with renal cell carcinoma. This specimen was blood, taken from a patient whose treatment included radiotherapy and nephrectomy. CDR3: CASSPPGLKTTGNTIYF. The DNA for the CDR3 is TGTGCCAGCTCACCACCCGGCCTAAAAACAACTGGAAACACCATATATTTT.